Presented here are 8 T cell receptor beta chains from one specimen sequenced in a study of T cells after yellow fever vaccination. TCRdb reprocessed the 5' RACE reads via MiXCR and lists one record per CDR3 protein. The data contain about 160,000 distinct CDR3 sequences, under 7.5% of them singletons. The starting material was CD4+ T cells sorted from PBMCs, obtained 5 days after the first yellow fever vaccination. Receptor source: a man aged 18 to 35 who received the YFV17D yellow fever vaccine.

This clonotype turned up a few times. This sequence joins TRBV5-1 and TRBJ2-3; 9 bases fit TRBD2. Trimming cost V 1 base and J 4 bases; bases outside gene matches: 4. Looked up from germline, CDR1 is SGHRS and CDR2 is YFSETQ. The CDR3 runs to 15 residues. CDR3 coding DNA: TGCGCCAGCAGCTTGTGGGGCGGGGGGGCAGATACGCAGTATTTT. This sequence encodes CASSLWGGGADTQYF.

The chain combines TRBV12-3 or TRBV12-4 with TRBJ1-2; D is unclear. The length of the CDR3 is 15 residues. Trimming stripped 6 bases from V and 6 bases from J, with 20 bases between. CDR3: CASSLNRGRKDGYTF. DNA for the CDR3: TGTGCCAGCAGCCTTAATCGTGGGCGCAAGGATGGCTACACCTTC.

This clonotype was counted many times. V and J are TRBV21-1 and TRBJ1-1; no check of the table's D call, TRBD1, against the DNA was made. TRBV21-1 is a known pseudogene. The CDR3 has 14 amino acids. CDR3 sequence (DNA): TGTGCCAGCACCCCCGGGGGGCAAAACACTGAAGCTTTCTTT. This sequence encodes CASTPGGQNTEAFF.

This clonotype was seen repeatedly, ten times or more. J is TRBJ2-5 and V is TRBV7-6; D is possibly TRBD1 or TRBD2 (5 bases each). V was cut by 1 base and J by 4 bases, with 10 bases left in between. In germline, CDR1 is SGHVS, CDR2 FNYEAQ. The CDR3 sequence is 14 residues long. As DNA, the CDR3 is TGTGCCAGCAGCTTAGGGGGGTCCAGAGAGACCCAGTACTTC. It encodes CASSLGGSRETQYF.

In this sample, this clonotype turned up a few times. J is TRBJ1-5 and V is TRBV19, with TRBD1 matching 7 bases. The CDR3 is made up of 15 amino acids. V lost 7 bases and J lost 3; bases outside the gene matches: 9. The germline V gene has CDR1 LNHDA and CDR2 SQIVND (reference sequence). CDR3 bases: TGTGCCAGTAAGGTGACAGGGACCACCAATCAGCCCCAGCATTTT. Its translation: CASKVTGTTNQPQHF.

Regarding this clonotype: One end of the junction fails to match germline, which may point to a read error. The chain recombines TRBV20-1 with TRBJ2-2; maybe TRBD1 (5 bases). The CDR3 spans 16 residues. Germline-derived CDR1 and CDR2 are DFQATT and SNEGSKA (reference sequence). The CDR3 loop reads CSARDPRRANTRELFF. The CDR3 bases are TGCAGTGCTAGAGACCCCCGCAGGGCGAACACCAGGGAGCTGTTTTTT.

This clonotype appeared many times. This CDR3 is CASSLTPSGGDNEQFF. The CDR3 coding sequence is TGCGCCAGCAGCTTGACCCCCAGCGGGGGGGACAATGAGCAGTTCTTC. The V gene is TRBV5-1, the J gene TRBJ2-1; 10 nucleotides align to TRBD2. The CDR3 spans 16 residues. The germline V gene has CDR1 SGHRS and CDR2 YFSETQ. The V segment lost 1 base and the J segment 5 bases; nucleotides outside the gene matches: 6.

This clonotype was detected ten times or more. V and J are TRBV7-6 and TRBJ2-1; D might be TRBD1 (6 bases). This CDR3 region has 14 residues. Between the trimmed V and J ends, which lost 5 bases and 3 bases, there was a span of 11 bases. Looked up from germline, CDR1 is SGHVS and CDR2 is FNYEAQ. CDR3 sequence (DNA): TGTGCCAGCAGCGCCCAGACAGGCTACAATGAGCAGTTCTTC. This codes for CASSAQTGYNEQFF.